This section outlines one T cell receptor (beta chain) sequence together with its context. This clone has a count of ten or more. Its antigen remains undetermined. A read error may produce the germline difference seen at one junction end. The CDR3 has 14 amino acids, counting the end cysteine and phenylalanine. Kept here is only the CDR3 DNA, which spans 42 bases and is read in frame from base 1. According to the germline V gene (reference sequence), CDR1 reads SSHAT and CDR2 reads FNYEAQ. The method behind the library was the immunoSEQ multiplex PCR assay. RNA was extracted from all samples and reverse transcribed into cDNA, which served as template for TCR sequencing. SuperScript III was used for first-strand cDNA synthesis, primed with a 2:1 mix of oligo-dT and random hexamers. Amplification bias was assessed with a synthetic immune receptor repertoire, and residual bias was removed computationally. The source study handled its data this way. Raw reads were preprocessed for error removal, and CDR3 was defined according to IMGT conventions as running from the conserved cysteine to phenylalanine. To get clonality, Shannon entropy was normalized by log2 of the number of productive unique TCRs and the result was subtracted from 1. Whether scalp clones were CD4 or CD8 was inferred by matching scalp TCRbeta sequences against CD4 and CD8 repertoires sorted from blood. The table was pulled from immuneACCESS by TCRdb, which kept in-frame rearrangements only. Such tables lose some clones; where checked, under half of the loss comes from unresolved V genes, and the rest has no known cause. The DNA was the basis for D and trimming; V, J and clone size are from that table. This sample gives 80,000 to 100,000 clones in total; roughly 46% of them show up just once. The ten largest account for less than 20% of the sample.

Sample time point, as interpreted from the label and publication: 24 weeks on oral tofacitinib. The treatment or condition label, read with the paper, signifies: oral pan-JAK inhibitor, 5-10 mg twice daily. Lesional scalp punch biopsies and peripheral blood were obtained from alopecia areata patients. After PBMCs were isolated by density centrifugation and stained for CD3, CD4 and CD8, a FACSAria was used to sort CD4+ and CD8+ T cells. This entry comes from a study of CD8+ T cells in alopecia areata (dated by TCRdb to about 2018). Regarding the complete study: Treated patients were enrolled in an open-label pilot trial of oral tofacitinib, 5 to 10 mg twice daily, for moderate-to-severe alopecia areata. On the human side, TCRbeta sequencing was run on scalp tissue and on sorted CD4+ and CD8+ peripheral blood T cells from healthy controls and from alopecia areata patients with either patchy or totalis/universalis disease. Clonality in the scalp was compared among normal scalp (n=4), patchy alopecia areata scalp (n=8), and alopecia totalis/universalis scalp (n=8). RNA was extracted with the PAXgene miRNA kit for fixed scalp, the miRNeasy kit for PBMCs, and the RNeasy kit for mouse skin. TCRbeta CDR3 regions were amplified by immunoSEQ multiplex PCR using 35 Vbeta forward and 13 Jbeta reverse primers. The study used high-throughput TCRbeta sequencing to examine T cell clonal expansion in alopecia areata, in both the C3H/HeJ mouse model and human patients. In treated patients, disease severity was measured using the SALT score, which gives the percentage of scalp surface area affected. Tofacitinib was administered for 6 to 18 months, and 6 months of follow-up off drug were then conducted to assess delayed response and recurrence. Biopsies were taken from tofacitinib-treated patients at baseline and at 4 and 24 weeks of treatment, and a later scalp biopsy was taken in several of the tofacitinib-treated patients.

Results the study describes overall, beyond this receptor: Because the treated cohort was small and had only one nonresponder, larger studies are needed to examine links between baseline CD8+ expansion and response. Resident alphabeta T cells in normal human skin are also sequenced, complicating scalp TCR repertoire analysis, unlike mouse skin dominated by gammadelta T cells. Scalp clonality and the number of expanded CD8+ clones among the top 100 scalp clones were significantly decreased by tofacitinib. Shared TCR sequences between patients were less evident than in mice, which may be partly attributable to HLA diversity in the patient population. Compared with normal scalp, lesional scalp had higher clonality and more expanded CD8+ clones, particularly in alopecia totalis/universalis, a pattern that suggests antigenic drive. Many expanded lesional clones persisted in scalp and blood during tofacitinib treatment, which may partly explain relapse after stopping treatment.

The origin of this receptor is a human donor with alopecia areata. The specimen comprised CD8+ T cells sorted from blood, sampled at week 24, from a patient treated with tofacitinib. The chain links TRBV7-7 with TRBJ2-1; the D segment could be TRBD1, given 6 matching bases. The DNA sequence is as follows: TGTGCTAGCAGCCCAGGGGAATCCTACAATGAGCAGTTCTTC. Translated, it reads CASSPGESYNEQFF.